This T cell receptor beta chain came from a study of cytomegalovirus exposure and HLA in healthy donors. In the case of this clone: Its antigen is unknown.

Whole-study results and caveats: The study put roughly 160 TCR beta chains on its list as cytomegalovirus-associated. On later analysis, the bulk of CMV-associated TCR beta chains appeared to be HLA-restricted. A later analysis showed that HLA-associated TCR beta chains had undergone more clonal expansion than equally common others. Owing to their indistinguishability, certain V segments, notably TRBV6-2 and TRBV6-3, were excluded.

The primer mix had 60 Vbeta and 13 Jbeta primers. Method: immunoSEQ multiplex PCR; TCRdb's copy keeps in-frame clones and lacks some. Here the sample spans some 120,000 clones, roughly 78% being singletons. Germline values: CDR1 LNHNV, CDR2 YYDKDF (reference sequence). The CDR3 has 16 amino acids. J gave up 1 base and V 2 bases, and 3 bases lay outside the gene matches. Sample: PBMCs. The source of this sequence is a middle-aged woman in good health and CMV-seronegative. The gene calls are TRBV15 and TRBJ2-3; TRBD1 agrees at 10 bases. CDR3 in amino acids: CATSRRGTGGTDTQYF. CDR3 nucleotides: TGTGCCACCAGCAGACGCGGGACAGGGGGCACAGATACGCAGTATTTT.